These 21 T cell receptor beta chains were sequenced from one sample in a study of CD8 T cells in Susac syndrome. RNA was extracted with the RNeasy kit, and a quantity of about 0.45 to 1 ug was reverse transcribed using random hexamers. In TCRdb, the immunoSEQ multiplex PCR reads were re-called with MiXCR into one record per CDR3 protein. The top ten hold approximately 0.15% of the sample, which has some 77,000 distinct CDR3 sequences, around 93% seen once. The sequenced material came from CD4+ T cells from PBMCs. The receptors here all came from a human donor with Susac syndrome.

This sequence joins TRBV20-1 and TRBJ2-3; TRBD2 matches 7 bases. CDR1 and CDR2 from the germline V gene are DFQATT and SNEGSKA (reference sequence). There are 14 residues in the CDR3. Trimming at V came to 1 base and at J to 6 bases, leaving 7 bases not matched to a gene. The DNA for the CDR3 is TGCAGTGCTAGAGTAGCGGGTTTCATGGATACGCAGTATTTT. This translates into CSARVAGFMDTQYF.

The chain uses TRBV7-2 and TRBJ2-7; no clear D gene. Germline CDR1 is SGHTA and CDR2 is FQGNSA. Between the trimmed V and J ends, which lost 1 base and 2 bases, there was a span of 9 bases. The CDR3 has 14 residues. CDR3 amino acids: CASSLGVRTYEQYF. CDR3 sequence (DNA): TGTGCCAGCAGCTTAGGGGTCCGTACCTACGAGCAGTACTTC.

V is TRBV7-9 and J is TRBJ1-1; D not resolved. The CDR3 extends over 13 amino acids. Germline V lookup: CDR1 SEHNR, CDR2 FQNEAQ (reference sequence). The V and J ends lost 1 base and 3 bases respectively, with 6 bases between them. CDR3 nucleotide sequence: TGTGCCAGCAGCTTAGAACGATACACTGAAGCTTTCTTT. Amino acid sequence: CASSLERYTEAFF.

This chain connects TRBV18 to TRBJ1-1; no firm D call. V was shortened by 0 bases and J by 2 bases, with 7 bases between the two germline ends. CDR3 length: 14 amino acids. Germline V gene sequence: CDR1 KGHSH, CDR2 LQKENI. This CDR3 is CASSPPSANTEAFF. The CDR3 DNA reads as TGTGCCAGCTCACCACCCAGCGCTAACACTGAAGCTTTCTTT.

The chain joins TRBV13 to TRBJ1-1; D might be TRBD1 (5 bases). Germline V gene lookup returns CDR1 PRHDT and CDR2 FYEKMQ (reference sequence). CDR3 length: 18 residues. Trimming removed 2 bases from V and 4 bases from J, with 23 bases in between. CDR3 DNA: TGTGCCAGCAGCTTATATGGAGGGTTCGGGCCGGGGGGCACTGAAGCTTTCTTT. Its translation is CASSLYGGFGPGGTEAFF.

The rearrangement joins TRBV20-1 to TRBJ2-7; 11 positions match TRBD1. V dropped 4 bases and J dropped 6; count of bases not matched to a gene: 8. From germline, CDR1 is DFQATT and CDR2 SNEGSKA (reference sequence). The CDR3 runs to 14 residues. In DNA, the CDR3 is TGCAGTGCTACTACGAGGACAGGGGGCTTCGAGCAGTACTTC. Residues: CSATTRTGGFEQYF.

This rearrangement joins TRBV7-6 to TRBJ1-1; D gene ambiguous. The CDR3 totals 14 residues. CDR1 SGHVS and CDR2 FNYEAQ come from the germline V gene. V lost 2 bases and J lost 5, with 12 bases in between. The CDR3 nucleotides are TGTGCCAGCAGCTTAAATGGACGGGATACTGAAGCTTTCTTT. Translating it yields CASSLNGRDTEAFF.

The rearrangement uses TRBV11-2 and TRBJ2-7; 11 bases match TRBD1. The CDR3 spans 18 residues. Losses at the gene ends were 0 bases for V and 3 bases for J; bases not matched to a gene: 10. Per the germline V gene, CDR1 is SGHAT and CDR2 is FQNNGV. The CDR3 loop is CASSLEGVGQGAVYEQYF. CDR3 bases: TGTGCCAGCAGCTTAGAAGGTGTCGGACAGGGGGCGGTCTACGAGCAGTACTTC. Filled out from reference TRBV11-2 and TRBJ2-7, the complete variable domain reads EAGVAQSPRYKIIEKRQSVAFWCNPISGHATLYWYQQILGQGPKLLIQFQNNGVVDDSQLPKDRFSAERLKGVDSTLKIQPAKLEDSAVYLCASSLEGVGQGAVYEQYFGPGTRLTVT.

The chain employs TRBV7-2 and TRBJ1-2; no firm D call. CDR3 size: 12 residues. Germline lookup yields CDR1 SGHTA and CDR2 FQGNSA. V lost 5 bases and J lost 6, with 10 bases in between. The CDR3 sequence: CASSRERDGYTF. DNA for the CDR3: TGTGCCAGCAGCCGTGAACGGGATGGCTACACCTTC.

J is TRBJ1-1 and V is TRBV19, with no clear D. Germline-derived CDR1 and CDR2 are LNHDA and SQIVND (reference sequence). The V end was cut by 2 bases, the J end by 0 bases, with 7 bases between. CDR3 length equals 14 residues. CDR3 bases: TGTGCCAGTAGTATATCAGCGATGAACACTGAAGCTTTCTTT. This gives the protein CASSISAMNTEAFF.

This clonotype was picked up a small number of times. The chain combines TRBV11-2 with TRBJ2-7; weak D call: TRBD1 (5 bases). V was trimmed by 5 bases and J by 3 bases, leaving 20 bases between them. The CDR3 runs to 16 residues. The germline V gene has CDR1 SGHAT and CDR2 FQNNGV. The CDR3, as DNA: TGTGCCAGCAGCGCGCCTGGACGTGGGGCGATCTACGAGCAGTACTTC. Its protein is CASSAPGRGAIYEQYF. The entire variable domain, with the rest obtained from reference TRBV11-2 and TRBJ2-7, is as follows: EAGVAQSPRYKIIEKRQSVAFWCNPISGHATLYWYQQILGQGPKLLIQFQNNGVVDDSQLPKDRFSAERLKGVDSTLKIQPAKLEDSAVYLCASSAPGRGAIYEQYFGPGTRLTVT.

This rearrangement joins TRBV20-1 to TRBJ2-2, with 7 bases lining up with TRBD1. The V segment lost 0 bases and the J segment 3 bases; nucleotides outside the gene matches: 10. The CDR3 is 17 amino acids. Germline CDR1 is DFQATT and CDR2 is SNEGSKA (reference sequence). The CDR3 loop is CSARDGNRGSHTGELFF. The CDR3 DNA reads TGCAGTGCTAGAGATGGGAACAGGGGAAGTCACACCGGGGAGCTGTTTTTT.

This chain uses TRBV5-1 with TRBJ2-2; TRBD2 matches 12 bases. Germline CDR1 reads SGHRS; CDR2 reads YFSETQ. This CDR3 region has 19 residues. V gave up 1 base and J gave up 4 bases; unmatched junction bases: 11. CDR3 sequence: CASSLLPRLAGGPTGELFF. The CDR3 DNA follows: TGCGCCAGCAGCTTGCTGCCCCGGCTAGCGGGGGGGCCCACCGGGGAGCTGTTTTTT.

The rearrangement joins TRBV18 to TRBJ1-1; D remains unclear. Trimming stripped 4 bases from V and 3 bases from J, with 12 bases between. The germline V gene has CDR1 KGHSH and CDR2 LQKENI. The CDR3 totals 14 residues. The CDR3 spells CASSRSVRDTEAFF. CDR3 sequence (DNA): TGTGCCAGCTCACGATCAGTCCGGGACACTGAAGCTTTCTTT. Using reference TRBV18 and TRBJ1-1 for the parts outside the CDR3, the full variable domain is NAGVMQNPRHLVRRRGQEARLRCSPMKGHSHVYWYRQLPEEGLKFMVYLQKENIIDESGMPKERFSAEFPKEGPSILRIQQVVRGDSAAYFCASSRSVRDTEAFFGQGTRLTVV.

The chain combines TRBV7-2 with TRBJ2-5; no clear D gene. This CDR3 comprises 17 residues. Trimming took off 1 base at V and 5 bases at J, with 20 bases between the two ends. Germline CDR1 is SGHTA and CDR2 is FQGNSA. The CDR3 DNA reads as TGTGCCAGCAGCTTAGGGTCAAATCCCCTCATAGTGGAGACCCAGTACTTC. This codes for CASSLGSNPLIVETQYF.

V usage is TRBV7-9 and J usage is TRBJ1-2; D unclear. Germline V gene data show CDR1 as SEHNR and CDR2 as FQNEAQ (reference sequence). The CDR3 contains 14 residues. Trimming shortened V by 2 bases and J by 4 bases, and 11 bases separated the two germline ends. CDR3 loop: CASSLSSITYGYTF. CDR3 DNA sequence: TGTGCCAGCAGCTTAAGTTCCATTACCTATGGCTACACCTTC.

The rearrangement uses TRBV5-1 and TRBJ2-1; D tentatively fits TRBD1 or TRBD2 (5 bases each). The CDR3 extends over 14 amino acids. The V end was cut by 0 bases, the J end by 3 bases, with 7 bases between. Germline V gene lookup returns CDR1 SGHRS and CDR2 YFSETQ. The CDR3 region has the DNA TGCGCCAGCAGCTTGGTGGGGGACTACAATGAGCAGTTCTTC. Encoded protein: CASSLVGDYNEQFF.

The rearrangement uses TRBV20-1 and TRBJ2-7; possible D gene TRBD2, 5 bases. The V gene lost 1 base and the J gene lost 5 bases, with 15 bases spanning the gap. The CDR3 spans 14 residues. Germline CDR1 reads DFQATT; CDR2 reads SNEGSKA (reference sequence). Here the CDR3 DNA reads TGCAGTGCTAGAGCAACCAGTCGAGGGAACGAGCAGTACTTC. It encodes CSARATSRGNEQYF.

The chain has TRBV9 and TRBJ2-2, with 10 bases that match TRBD2. This CDR3 comprises 19 residues. Germline assignment: CDR1 SGDLS and CDR2 YYNGEE. Unmatched junction bases numbered 12, after V lost 2 bases and J lost 2 bases. CDR3 protein: CASSVSSSGGTFNTGELFF. The CDR3 coding sequence is TGTGCCAGCAGCGTGTCGAGTAGCGGGGGGACCTTTAACACCGGGGAGCTGTTTTTT.

The chain has TRBV11-3 and TRBJ2-1; TRBD2 agrees at 7 bases. Germline trimming cut 1 base from V and 4 bases from J; bases unmatched to any gene: 7. This CDR3 has 16 amino acids. Germline values: CDR1 SGHNT, CDR2 YENEEA. The CDR3 DNA follows: TGTGCCAGCAGCTTAGTAGGCGGGGGACCTTACAATGAGCAGTTCTTC. Translated: CASSLVGGGPYNEQFF.

A single count supports this clonotype. J is TRBJ2-3 and V is TRBV5-1; a possible D gene is TRBD1 (6 bases). CDR3 length equals 16 residues. Germline V CDR1 and CDR2: SGHRS, YFSETQ. The ends were cut back, 1 base at V and 1 base at J, with 13 bases in the middle. The CDR3 coding sequence is TGCGCCAGCAGCTTGTGGATGTCAGGGGGCACAGATACGCAGTATTTT. Protein product: CASSLWMSGGTDTQYF.